A single sample gave rise to the 29 T cell receptor beta chains below, sequenced in a study of identical twins (dated by TCRdb to about 2016). The library was made by 5' RACE. The instrument was an Illumina HiSeq 2000. The public sequencing data were trimmed at Q25 with fastp and processed into clonotypes with MiXCR by TCRdb, which kept only in-frame beta chains. Duplicate CDR3 protein sequences are folded into a single record with the most common DNA and genes. Present in this sample are about 470,000 distinct CDR3 sequences, roughly 24% of which were seen just once. Together, the top ten hold roughly 3% of the sample. This sample was also put to use in a study of T cells expressing NK-cell markers.

Source material: CD4+ T cells sorted from blood. The receptors here all came from a woman aged 18-35 years in good health.

The chain joins TRBV11-3 to TRBJ2-4; D could derive from TRBD1 or TRBD2 (5 bases each). Germline CDR1 and CDR2: SGHNT and YENEEA. The germline V and J ends were trimmed by 5 bases and 4 bases, with 15 bases remaining between them. The CDR3 has 15 residues. The CDR3 DNA sequence: TGTGCCAGCAGCCAAGCCGGGACGGAAAAAAACATTCAGTACTTC. As protein: CASSQAGTEKNIQYF.

The V and J genes are TRBV10-3 and TRBJ2-1; D possibly corresponds to TRBD1 (6 bases). This CDR3 is built from 12 residues. Germline values: CDR1 ENHRY, CDR2 SYGVKD. With 5 bases removed from V and 14 bases from J, the gap between germline ends came to 16 bases. The CDR3 is CAISTLDSPKFF. DNA of the CDR3: TGTGCCATCAGTACTTTGGACAGCCCTAAGTTCTTC.

This chain uses TRBV29-1 with TRBJ1-2; D not resolved. CDR1 is SQVTM and CDR2 is ANQGSEA in the germline V gene. V lost 2 bases to trimming and J lost 1 base, with 11 bases between them. The CDR3 runs to 14 residues. The CDR3 loop is CSVEIRLLNYGYTF. The DNA of the CDR3 is TGCAGCGTTGAAATCCGGCTCCTTAACTATGGCTACACCTTC.

This clonotype has a handful of counts. The J gene is TRBJ2-5, the V gene TRBV20-1; D is uncertain. Germline values: CDR1 DFQATT, CDR2 SNEGSKA (reference sequence). The CDR3 totals 13 residues. V lost 7 bases, J lost 5 bases, and 17 bases lay in between. The CDR3: CSGQTGLGETQYF. The CDR3 DNA reads as TGCAGTGGTCAGACTGGTCTTGGGGAGACCCAGTACTTC.

This clonotype was counted at least ten times. This sequence joins TRBV12-3 or TRBV12-4 and TRBJ2-7; maybe TRBD2 (5 bases). The CDR3 consists of 14 residues. V dropped 5 bases and J dropped 3 bases, with 14 bases sitting between them. In nucleotides, the CDR3 is TGTGCCAGCAGTAGGGTCGGAGGAGGCTACGAGCAGTACTTC. It translates to CASSRVGGGYEQYF.

J is TRBJ1-2 and V is TRBV24-1; D remains unclear. The CDR3 is made up of 14 amino acids. V lost 2 bases and J 8 bases, leaving 14 bases between the germline ends. Per germline, CDR1 KGHDR and CDR2 SFDVKD. CDR3 nucleotide sequence: TGTGCCACCAGTGATTCGCGCAGGATGGAGGGCTACACCTTC. It translates to CATSDSRRMEGYTF.

This clonotype was picked up a small number of times. This chain uses TRBV29-1 with TRBJ2-5; D possibly corresponds to TRBD2 (6 bases). Germline-derived CDR1 and CDR2 are SQVTM and ANQGSEA. This CDR3 spans 13 amino acids. V was trimmed by 7 bases and J by 1 base, leaving 13 bases between them. CDR3 loop: CSGTLGLQETQYF. Written as DNA, the CDR3 is TGCAGCGGGACCTTGGGACTCCAAGAGACCCAGTACTTC. The variable domain in full, completed from reference TRBV29-1 and TRBJ2-5, reads SAVISQKPSRDICQRGTSLTIQCQVDSQVTMMFWYRQQPGQSLTLIATANQGSEATYESGFVIDKFPISRPNLTFSTLTVSNMSPEDSSIYLCSGTLGLQETQYFGPGTRLLVL.

The chain has TRBV6-5 and TRBJ2-2; 7 nucleotides agree with TRBD2. The CDR3 length is 16 residues. Unmatched junction bases numbered 8, after V lost 2 bases and J lost 5 bases. The germline CDR1 and CDR2 sequences are MNHEY and SVGAGI. The CDR3 nucleotides are TGTGCCAGCAGTTACCTCGCGGGAGTACGGACCGGGGAGCTGTTTTTT. Translation: CASSYLAGVRTGELFF.

This clonotype was counted at least ten times. The chain links TRBV29-1 to TRBJ1-2; D is undetermined. CDR1 is SQVTM, CDR2 ANQGSEA, per germline. The CDR3 has 13 amino acids. V dropped 5 bases and J dropped 13 bases, with 23 bases sitting between them. CDR3 DNA: TGCAGCGTTCTTACAGTGATTGGCTATGGATCCACCTTC. Its translation: CSVLTVIGYGSTF. The full variable domain, in which reference TRBV29-1 and TRBJ1-2 provide the parts outside the CDR3, is SAVISQKPSRDICQRGTSLTIQCQVDSQVTMMFWYRQQPGQSLTLIATANQGSEATYESGFVIDKFPISRPNLTFSTLTVSNMSPEDSSIYLCSVLTVIGYGSTFGSGTRLTVV.

This clonotype was detected only a few times. The chain joins TRBV7-2 to TRBJ2-3, with D maybe TRBD2 (6 bases). There are 13 residues in the CDR3. The germline V and J ends were trimmed by 3 bases and 11 bases, with 15 bases remaining between them. Per the germline V gene, CDR1 is SGHTA and CDR2 is FQGNSA. This CDR3 is CASSLRSGREQYF. As DNA, the CDR3 is TGTGCCAGCAGCTTGAGGTCGGGGCGGGAGCAGTATTTT.

This clonotype was observed at least ten times. The chain is built from TRBV10-3 and TRBJ2-1, with D unclear. Trimming cost V 0 bases and J 4 bases, with 7 bases left between them. The CDR3 consists of 14 residues. Germline V gene lookup returns CDR1 ENHRY and CDR2 SYGVKD. This CDR3 reads CAISESAAYNEQFF. CDR3 nucleotide sequence: TGTGCCATCAGTGAGTCGGCCGCTTACAATGAGCAGTTCTTC.

The gene calls are TRBV20-1 and TRBJ2-6, with 9 positions matching TRBD1. Germline V CDR1 and CDR2: DFQATT, SNEGSKA (reference sequence). The CDR3 runs 16 residues. This CDR3 is CSGRGQGDSGANVLTF. DNA of the CDR3: TGCAGCGGTAGGGGACAGGGAGACTCTGGGGCCAACGTCCTGACTTTC.

This clonotype has just one count. This chain joins TRBV11-2 and TRBJ1-1; 8 bases match TRBD1. Unmatched junction bases numbered 11, after V lost 5 bases and J lost 6 bases. The CDR3 spans 15 residues. Germline assignment: CDR1 SGHAT and CDR2 FQNNGV. The CDR3 nucleotides read TGTGCCAGCAGCCCGCGGACAGGGTCAATTGCTGAAGCTTTCTTT. This translates into CASSPRTGSIAEAFF.

The table lists this clonotype with a few counts. The rearrangement joins TRBV12-3 or TRBV12-4 to TRBJ2-3; D unresolved. This CDR3 contains 11 residues. Between the trimmed V and J ends, which lost 1 base and 7 bases, there was a span of 3 bases. CDR3 bases: TGTGCCAGCAGTTTAGGAAATACGCAGTATTTT. Protein product: CASSLGNTQYF.

The V call is TRBV7-9, the J call TRBJ2-7, with D possibly matching TRBD2 (6 bases). Trimming left V 5 bases short and J 6 bases short, with 14 bases between. Germline lookup yields CDR1 SEHNR and CDR2 FQNEAQ (reference sequence). CDR3 length: 13 amino acids. The CDR3 coding sequence is TGTGCCAGCAGCCAAGAAGCGGGTACCGAGCAGTACTTC. Translated: CASSQEAGTEQYF.

This clonotype was counted only a few times. The rearrangement uses TRBV20-1 and TRBJ2-5, with TRBD1 identical over 7 bases. CDR3 length: 14 amino acids. J lost 2 bases, V lost 3 bases, and 6 bases had no gene match. Per the germline V gene, CDR1 is DFQATT and CDR2 is SNEGSKA (reference sequence). CDR3 in DNA: TGCAGTGCTAGGAGGGGGCACCCACAAGAGACCCAGTACTTC. It specifies CSARRGHPQETQYF.

This clonotype was counted between two and nine times. The rearrangement uses TRBV14 and TRBJ1-1, with D perhaps TRBD1 (5 bases). Germline assignment: CDR1 SGHDN and CDR2 FVKESK. The CDR3 has 14 amino acids. V was pared by 5 bases and J by 0 bases, with 10 bases between. DNA for the CDR3: TGTGCCAGCAGCTGGGGGAACATGAACACTGAAGCTTTCTTT. Translation: CASSWGNMNTEAFF.

This chain uses TRBV5-1 with TRBJ2-1; 8 bases match TRBD2. Germline V CDR1 and CDR2: SGHRS, YFSETQ. The J segment lost 8 bases and the V segment lost 6 bases, leaving 10 bases of the junction unmatched. This CDR3 spans 14 amino acids. The CDR3 bases are TGCGCCAGCATCCCGGTAGCGGGGTTCCATGAGCAGTTCTTC. Translating it yields CASIPVAGFHEQFF.

This clonotype showed up many times. V gene TRBV29-1 combines with J gene TRBJ1-2; 7 bases agree with TRBD1. The J segment lost 12 bases and the V segment lost 6 bases, leaving 13 bases of the junction unmatched. CDR3 length: 12 amino acids. CDR1 and CDR2 from the germline V gene are SQVTM and ANQGSEA. This CDR3 reads CSVRLTGARDTF. CDR3 bases: TGCAGCGTCCGATTAACAGGGGCACGGGACACCTTC.

In this sample, this clonotype turned up a few times. The chain uses TRBV29-1 and TRBJ2-1, with TRBD2 matching 11 bases. The CDR3 runs 19 residues. CDR1 and CDR2 from the germline V gene are SQVTM and ANQGSEA. The trim removed 3 bases at V and 5 bases at J, leaving 18 bases unmatched. CDR3 nucleotide sequence: TGCAGCGTTGAGGGGTCTGTAATAGCGGGAGGGACGTATAACAATGAGCAGTTCTTC. Translating gives CSVEGSVIAGGTYNNEQFF.

The rearrangement uses TRBV7-9 and TRBJ2-7, with a possible D match to TRBD1 (6 bases). Trimming cost V 4 bases and J 3 bases, with 16 bases left between them. Germline assignment: CDR1 SEHNR and CDR2 FQNEAQ (reference sequence). This CDR3 comprises 15 residues. CDR3 region: CASSYRGGDSYEQYF. The DNA of the CDR3 is TGTGCCAGCAGCTACAGAGGGGGTGACAGCTACGAGCAGTACTTC.

This chain links TRBV7-2 with TRBJ2-3, with a tentative D call TRBD1 (6 bases). Germline V CDR1 and CDR2: SGHTA, FQGNSA. This CDR3 contains 15 residues. The V end was cut by 2 bases, the J end by 0 bases, with 9 bases between. This chain's CDR3 is CASSLQGSSTDTQYF. The CDR3 DNA sequence: TGTGCCAGCAGCTTACAGGGGTCTAGCACAGATACGCAGTATTTT.

This clonotype was detected only once. At one boundary the junction diverges from the germline segment, which might be a read error. This chain connects TRBV9 to TRBJ2-3; 11 bases are a match to TRBD2. The CDR3 sequence is 13 residues long. CDR1 and CDR2 from the germline V gene are SGDLS and YYNGEE. CDR3 in DNA: TGTGCCAGCAGCGAGGAGACTAGCGGGGAATTTGATTTT. Residues: CASSEETSGEFDF. The complete variable domain, with remaining parts taken from reference TRBV9 and TRBJ2-3, reads DSGVTQTPKHLITATGQRVTLRCSPRSGDLSVYWYQQSLDQGLQFLIQYYNGEERAKGNILERFSAQQFPDLHSELNLSSLELGDSALYFCASSEETSGEFDFGPGTRLTVL.

This clonotype was detected only a few times. This chain connects TRBV2 to TRBJ1-6; 8 bases match TRBD1. The germline CDR1 and CDR2 sequences are SNHLY and FYNNEI. J was trimmed by 7 bases and V by 4 bases; bases with no gene match: 9. CDR3 size: 16 residues. The CDR3 DNA is TGTGCCAGCAGTGCCCGATTGGACAGGGCCAATTCACCCCTCCACTTT. Translated, it gives CASSARLDRANSPLHF. The complete variable domain, with remaining parts taken from reference TRBV2 and TRBJ1-6, reads EPEVTQTPSHQVTQMGQEVILRCVPISNHLYFYWYRQILGQKVEFLVSFYNNEISEKSEIFDDQFSVERPDGSNFTLKIRSTKLEDSAMYFCASSARLDRANSPLHFGNGTRLTVT.

The chain combines TRBV12-3 or TRBV12-4 with TRBJ1-2; 12 bases agree with TRBD1. V trimming: 5 bases; J trimming: 6 bases; junction bases outside the gene matches: 1. CDR3 size: 13 residues. The CDR3 reads CASSRDRGHGYTF. CDR3 nucleotide sequence: TGTGCCAGCAGTAGGGACAGGGGGCATGGCTACACCTTC.

This clonotype has just a few counts. The genes are TRBV20-1 and TRBJ2-1; the D gene is possibly TRBD2 (6 bases). Germline V lookup: CDR1 DFQATT, CDR2 SNEGSKA (reference sequence). The CDR3 spans 14 residues. V lost 6 bases, J lost 5 bases, and 17 bases lay in between. CDR3: CSAPLAGFHNEQFF. CDR3 bases: TGCAGTGCCCCCCTCGCGGGGTTCCACAATGAGCAGTTCTTC.

V usage is TRBV30 and J usage is TRBJ2-1; D may be TRBD1 (6 bases). The germline CDR1 and CDR2 sequences are GTSNPN and SVGIG (reference sequence). The CDR3 is made up of 13 amino acids. V was trimmed by 2 bases and J by 9 bases, leaving 14 bases between them. CDR3 nucleotide sequence: TGTGCCTGGAGTACCAACTTACAGGGTGAGCAGTTCTTC. Translation: CAWSTNLQGEQFF.

V gene TRBV5-1 combines with J gene TRBJ2-7; 10 bases fit TRBD2. V shed 1 base and J 4 bases; nucleotides not matched to a gene: 5. The CDR3 consists of 15 residues. Germline CDR1 is SGHRS and CDR2 is YFSETQ. The CDR3 here is CASSLTSGNGYEQYF. Written as DNA, the CDR3 is TGCGCCAGCAGCTTGACTAGCGGGAACGGGTACGAGCAGTACTTC. Combining the CDR3 with reference TRBV5-1 and TRBJ2-7 gives the whole variable domain KAGVTQTPRYLIKTRGQQVTLSCSPISGHRSVSWYQQTPGQGLQFLFEYFSETQRNKGNFPGRFSGRQFSNSRSEMNVSTLELGDSALYLCASSLTSGNGYEQYFGPGTRLTVT.

The V and J genes are TRBV11-2 and TRBJ2-4, with TRBD1 matching 9 bases. CDR1 and CDR2 (germline): SGHAT, FQNNGV. CDR3 length equals 15 residues. V shed 6 bases, J shed 9 bases, and the junction held 12 bases outside the gene matches. CDR3 sequence (DNA): TGTGCCAGCAGGTTACTGGACAGGGGTGGCGGCATTCAGTACTTC. Amino acids: CASRLLDRGGGIQYF.